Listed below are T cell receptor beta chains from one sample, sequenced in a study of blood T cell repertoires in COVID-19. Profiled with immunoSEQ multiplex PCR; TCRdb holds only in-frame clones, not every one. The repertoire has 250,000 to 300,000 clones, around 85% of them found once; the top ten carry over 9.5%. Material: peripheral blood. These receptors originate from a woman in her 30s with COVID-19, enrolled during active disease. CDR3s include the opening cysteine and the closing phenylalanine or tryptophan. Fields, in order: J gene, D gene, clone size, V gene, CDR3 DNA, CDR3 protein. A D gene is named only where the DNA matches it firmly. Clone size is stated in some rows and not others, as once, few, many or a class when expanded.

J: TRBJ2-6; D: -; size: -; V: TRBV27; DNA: TGTGCCAGCAGTCCCGAGGGTACAGGGGCCAACGTCCTGACTTTC; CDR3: CASSPEGTGANVLTF
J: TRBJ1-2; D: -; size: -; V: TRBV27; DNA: TGTGCCAGCAGTTCACCGGACAGAGACTATGGCTACACCTTC; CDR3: CASSSPDRDYGYTF
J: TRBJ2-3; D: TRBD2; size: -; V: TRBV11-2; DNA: TGTGCCAGCAGCCTCTCGGGGGGGGGCCGAGGCACAGATACGCAGTATTTT; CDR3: CASSLSGGGRGTDTQYF
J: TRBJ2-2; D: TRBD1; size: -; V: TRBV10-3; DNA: TGTGCCATCAGCCGGACAGGGGTGAACACCGGGGAGCTGTTTTTT; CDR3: CAISRTGVNTGELFF
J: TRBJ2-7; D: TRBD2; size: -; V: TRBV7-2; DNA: TGTGCCAGCAGCTCGGGACTCGCGGGGGGGCCCGTGGGGGAGCAGTACTTC; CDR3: CASSSGLAGGPVGEQYF
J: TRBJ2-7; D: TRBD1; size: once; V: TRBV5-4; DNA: TGTGCCAGCAGCTTGCCAGGGACAGGGCGGTACGAGCAGTACTTC; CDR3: CASSLPGTGRYEQYF
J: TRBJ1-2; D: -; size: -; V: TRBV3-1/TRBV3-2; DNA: TGTGCCAGCAGCCAAACAGGACAGATGAACTATGGCTACACCTTC; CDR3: CASSQTGQMNYGYTF
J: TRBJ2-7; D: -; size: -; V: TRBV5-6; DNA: TGTGCCAGCAGTCCCGGTTCCTACGAGCAGTACTTC; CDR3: CASSPGSYEQYF
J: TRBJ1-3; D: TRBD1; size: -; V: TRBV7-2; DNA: TGTGCCAGCAGCTTGTTGGACAGGGTTAGGAACACCATATATTTT; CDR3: CASSLLDRVRNTIYF
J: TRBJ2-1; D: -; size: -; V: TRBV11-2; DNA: TGTGCCAGCAGCTTGGAGAGGGTTGTGGAGCAGTTCTTC; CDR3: CASSLERVVEQFF
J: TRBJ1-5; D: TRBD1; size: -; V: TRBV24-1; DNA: TGTGCCACCAGTGACCCACGCGCAGGGGGCGCGAATCAGCCCCAGCATTTT; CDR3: CATSDPRAGGANQPQHF
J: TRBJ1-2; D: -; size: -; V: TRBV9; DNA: TGTGCCAGCAGCGTAGGAGGAGGGTCGGTCGCTGGCTACACCTTC; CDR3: CASSVGGGSVAGYTF
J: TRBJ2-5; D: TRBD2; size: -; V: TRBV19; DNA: TGTGCCAGTAGTATGACTAGCGGGGATGGTGGCCAAGAGACCCAGTACTTC; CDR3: CASSMTSGDGGQETQYF
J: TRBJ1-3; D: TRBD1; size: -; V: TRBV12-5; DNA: TGTGCTAGTGGTTTGGGGGGGACAGGGACTGGAAACACCATATATTTT; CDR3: CASGLGGTGTGNTIYF
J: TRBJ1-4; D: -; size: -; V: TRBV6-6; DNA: TGTGCCAGCAGTTACCCGAATGAAAAACTGTTTTTT; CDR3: CASSYPNEKLFF
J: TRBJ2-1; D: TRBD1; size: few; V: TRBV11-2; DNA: TGTGCCAGCAGCTTAGGGCTCGGACAGGCCTTTCGTTACAATGAGCAGTTCTTC; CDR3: CASSLGLGQAFRYNEQFF
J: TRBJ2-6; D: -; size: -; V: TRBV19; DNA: TGTGCCAGTAGTATAGGCGCTGGGGCCAACGTCCTGACTTTC; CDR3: CASSIGAGANVLTF
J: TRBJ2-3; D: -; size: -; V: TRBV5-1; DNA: TGCGCCAGCAGCCCCCCGGGGACTAGCACAGATACGCAGTATTTT; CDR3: CASSPPGTSTDTQYF
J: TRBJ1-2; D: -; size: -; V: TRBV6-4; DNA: TGTGCCAGCAGTGTCACAGGCTTGGGCGGCTACACCTTC; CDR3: CASSVTGLGGYTF
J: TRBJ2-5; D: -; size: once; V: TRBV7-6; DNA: TGTGCCAGCAGCTTCCAGGAAGGACTGCAGTACTTC; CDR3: CASSFQEGLQYF
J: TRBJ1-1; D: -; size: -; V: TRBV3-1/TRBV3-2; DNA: TGTGCCAGCAGCCTCTCCCTTCGGAGCGACTTGAACACTGAAGCTTTCTTT; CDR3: CASSLSLRSDLNTEAFF
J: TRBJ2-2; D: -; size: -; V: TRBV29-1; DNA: TGCAGCGTTGTATGGGCCGAGAACACCGGGGAGCTGTTTTTT; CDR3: CSVVWAENTGELFF
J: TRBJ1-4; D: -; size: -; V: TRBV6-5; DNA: TGTGCCAGCGGGCCCGAACGTGAAAAACTGTTTTTT; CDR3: CASGPEREKLFF
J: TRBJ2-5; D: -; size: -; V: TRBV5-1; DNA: TGCGCCAGCAGCTTGAGGGGGAATACAGTTACAGAGACCCAGTACTTC; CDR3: CASSLRGNTVTETQYF
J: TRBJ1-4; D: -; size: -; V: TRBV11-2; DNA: TGTGCCAGCAGCTTAGATATGGTCTCAACGGGTACTGAAAAACTGTTTTTT; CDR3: CASSLDMVSTGTEKLFF
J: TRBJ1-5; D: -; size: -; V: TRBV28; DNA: TGTGCCAGCATCAGGGATACGGTTAGCAATCAGCCCCAGCATTTT; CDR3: CASIRDTVSNQPQHF
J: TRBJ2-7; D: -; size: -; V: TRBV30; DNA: TGTGCCTGGAATCCGATTAGCTCCTACGAGCAGTACTTC; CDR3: CAWNPISSYEQYF
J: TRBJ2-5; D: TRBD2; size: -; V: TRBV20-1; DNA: TGCAGTACGAGTGCGGGCGGGGGAGAGACCCAGTACTTC; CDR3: CSTSAGGGETQYF
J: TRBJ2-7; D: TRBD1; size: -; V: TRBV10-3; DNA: TGTGCCATCAGTGGGGGGACAGGCTACGAGCAGTACTTC; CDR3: CAISGGTGYEQYF
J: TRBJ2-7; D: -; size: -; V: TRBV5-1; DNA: TGCGCCAGCAGCTATGAAGGGAGGTCCTACGAGCAGTACTTC; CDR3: CASSYEGRSYEQYF
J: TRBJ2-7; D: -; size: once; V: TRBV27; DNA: TGTGCCAGCAGTTTATATGGGGACACCTACGAGCAGTACTTC; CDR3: CASSLYGDTYEQYF
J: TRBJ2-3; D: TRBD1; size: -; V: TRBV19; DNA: TGTGCCAGTAGTTCCGGGACAGAGATCACAGATACGCAGTATTTT; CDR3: CASSSGTEITDTQYF
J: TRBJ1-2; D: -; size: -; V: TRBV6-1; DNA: TGTGCCAGCAGTTTCTTGGGACTCAGTAACTATGGCTACACCTTC; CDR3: CASSFLGLSNYGYTF
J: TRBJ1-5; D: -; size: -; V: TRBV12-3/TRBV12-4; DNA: TGTGCCAGCAGCCTACAGGGAGATCAGCCCCAGCATTTT; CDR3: CASSLQGDQPQHF
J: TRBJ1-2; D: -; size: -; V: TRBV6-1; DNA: TGTGCCAGCAGTGATAGGACACGTTCGGATGGCTACACCTTC; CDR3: CASSDRTRSDGYTF
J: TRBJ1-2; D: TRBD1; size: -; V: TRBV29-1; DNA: TGCAGCGTTGAAGAAAAACAGGGGCAGGATGGCTACACCTTC; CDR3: CSVEEKQGQDGYTF
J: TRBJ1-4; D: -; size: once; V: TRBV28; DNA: TGTGCCAGCAGTCCCGGGACTCTAAATGAAAAACTGTTTTTT; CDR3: CASSPGTLNEKLFF
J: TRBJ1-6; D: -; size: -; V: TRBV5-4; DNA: TGTGCCAGCAGCACCACAGGGCCGAATTCACCCCTCCACTTT; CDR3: CASSTTGPNSPLHF
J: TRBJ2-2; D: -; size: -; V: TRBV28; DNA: TGTGCCAGCAGTTTAGCTATGAAGACCGGGGAGCTGTTTTTT; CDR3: CASSLAMKTGELFF
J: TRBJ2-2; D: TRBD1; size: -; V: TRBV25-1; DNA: TGTGCCAGCAGTGAATACTGGCAGGGGGCCGCCGGGGAGCTGTTTTTT; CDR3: CASSEYWQGAAGELFF
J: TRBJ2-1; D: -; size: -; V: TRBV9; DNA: TGTGCCAGCAGCGCTGGGGGGACTGAGCAGTTCTTC; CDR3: CASSAGGTEQFF
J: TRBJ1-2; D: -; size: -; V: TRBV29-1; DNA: TGCAGCGTTGTAAACAGCTATGGCTACACCTTC; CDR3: CSVVNSYGYTF
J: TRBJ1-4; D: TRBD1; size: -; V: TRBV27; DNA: TGTGCCAGCAGATATGGGACAGGGGCCGCAAGGGATGAAAAACTGTTTTTT; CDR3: CASRYGTGAARDEKLFF
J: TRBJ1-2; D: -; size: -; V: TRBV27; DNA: TGTGCCAGCAGTTTATTCGGGGGTTCCTATGGCTACACCTTC; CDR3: CASSLFGGSYGYTF
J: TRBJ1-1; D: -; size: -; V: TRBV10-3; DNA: TGTGCCATCAGTGATGGGTTAGTGGGCGAAGCTTTCTTT; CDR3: CAISDGLVGEAFF
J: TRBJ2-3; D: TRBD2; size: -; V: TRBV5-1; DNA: TGCGCCAGCGGAATAAGCGGGGCGAGCACAGATACGCAGTATTTT; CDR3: CASGISGASTDTQYF
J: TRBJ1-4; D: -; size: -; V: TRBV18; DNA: TGTGCCAGCTCACCACCAGATCGGAGGGCAACTAATGAAAAACTGTTTTTT; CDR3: CASSPPDRRATNEKLFF
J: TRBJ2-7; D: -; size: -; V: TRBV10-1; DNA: TGCGCCAGCAGTGTCAAACAGGTTGGGGCCGAGCAGTACTTC; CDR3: CASSVKQVGAEQYF
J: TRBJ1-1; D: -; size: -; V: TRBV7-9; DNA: TGTGCCAGCAGCTTAACGTCCCAGGGGCGCGAAGCTTTCTTT; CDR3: CASSLTSQGREAFF
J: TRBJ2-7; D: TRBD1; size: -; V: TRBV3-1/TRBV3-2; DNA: TGTGCCGCCGGGACAGGGGTCCACGAGCAGTACTTC; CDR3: CAAGTGVHEQYF
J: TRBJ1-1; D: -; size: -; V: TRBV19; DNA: TGTGCCAGTAGCTTGACAGGTCCTGAAGCTTTCTTT; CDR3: CASSLTGPEAFF
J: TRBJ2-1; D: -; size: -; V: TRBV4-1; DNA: TGCGCCAGCAGCCCAAAGGGGGTGTCCTCCAATGAGCAGTTCTTC; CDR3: CASSPKGVSSNEQFF
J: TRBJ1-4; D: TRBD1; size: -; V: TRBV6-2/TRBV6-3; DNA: TGTGCCAGCAGTCACCCCCCTCTACAGGGGCCAAAAGAAAAACTGTTTTTT; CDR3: CASSHPPLQGPKEKLFF
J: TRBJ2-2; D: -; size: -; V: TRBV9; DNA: TGTGCCAGCACGGACTATAACACCGGGGAGCTGTTTTTT; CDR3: CASTDYNTGELFF
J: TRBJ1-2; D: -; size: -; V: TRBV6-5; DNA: TGTGCCAGCAAGTATGGGGGGGTGTACACCTTC; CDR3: CASKYGGVYTF
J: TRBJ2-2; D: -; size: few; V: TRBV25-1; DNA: TGTGCCAGCAGTGTTTCGTCGGCCGGGGAGCTGTTTTTT; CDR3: CASSVSSAGELFF
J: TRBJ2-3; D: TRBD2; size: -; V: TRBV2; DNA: TGTGCCAGCAGTCCTAGCGGGGTGAGGACAGATACGCAGTATTTT; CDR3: CASSPSGVRTDTQYF
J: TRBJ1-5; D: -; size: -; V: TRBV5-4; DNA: TGTGCCAGCACCGAATCCCCCGGTCAGCCCCAGCATTTT; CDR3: CASTESPGQPQHF
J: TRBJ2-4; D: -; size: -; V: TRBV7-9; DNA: TGTGCCAGCAGGTCGCGGAGACTCAGAAACATTCAGTACTTC; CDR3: CASRSRRLRNIQYF